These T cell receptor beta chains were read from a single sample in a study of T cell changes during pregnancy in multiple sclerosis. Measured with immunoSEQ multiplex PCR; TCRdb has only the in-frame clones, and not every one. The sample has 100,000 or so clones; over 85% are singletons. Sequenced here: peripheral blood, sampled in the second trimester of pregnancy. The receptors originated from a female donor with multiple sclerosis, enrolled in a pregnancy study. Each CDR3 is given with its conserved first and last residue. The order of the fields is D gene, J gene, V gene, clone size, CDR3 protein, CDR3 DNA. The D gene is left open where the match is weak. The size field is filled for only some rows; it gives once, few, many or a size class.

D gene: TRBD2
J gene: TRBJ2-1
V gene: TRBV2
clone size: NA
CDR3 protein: CASSDEAGGPNEQFF
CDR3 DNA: TGTGCCAGCAGTGATGAGGCGGGGGGCCCGAATGAGCAGTTCTTC

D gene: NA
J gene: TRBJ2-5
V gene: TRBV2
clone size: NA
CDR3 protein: CASSENSFQETQYF
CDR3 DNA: TGTGCCAGCAGTGAAAACAGCTTCCAAGAGACCCAGTACTTC

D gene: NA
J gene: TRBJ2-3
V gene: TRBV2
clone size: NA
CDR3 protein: CASSRLGDTQYF
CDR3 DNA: TGTGCCAGCAGCCGACTCGGGGATACGCAGTATTTT

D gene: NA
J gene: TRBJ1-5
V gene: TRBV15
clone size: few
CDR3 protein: CATSRDSYQPQHF
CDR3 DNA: TGTGCCACCAGCAGGGACAGTTATCAGCCCCAGCATTTT

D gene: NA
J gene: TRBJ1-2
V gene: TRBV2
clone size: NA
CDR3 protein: CASSDQGEPGHGYTF
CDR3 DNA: TGTGCCAGCAGCGACCAAGGGGAACCTGGACATGGCTACACCTTC

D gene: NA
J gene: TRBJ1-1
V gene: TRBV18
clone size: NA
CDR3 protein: CASSPRGSAGTEAFF
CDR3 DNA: TGTGCCAGCTCACCGAGAGGGAGCGCGGGCACTGAAGCTTTCTTT

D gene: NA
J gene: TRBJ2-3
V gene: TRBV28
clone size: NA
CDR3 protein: CASSPPSGSSTDTQYF
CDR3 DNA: TGTGCCAGCAGTCCCCCATCGGGGTCTAGCACAGATACGCAGTATTTT

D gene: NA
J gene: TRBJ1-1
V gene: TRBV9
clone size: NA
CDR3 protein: CASNREFLRGTEAFF
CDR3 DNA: TGTGCCAGCAACAGGGAATTTCTTCGAGGAACTGAAGCTTTCTTT

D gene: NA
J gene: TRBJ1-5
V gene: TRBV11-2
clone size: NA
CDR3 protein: CASSLGGRANQPQHF
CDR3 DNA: TGTGCCAGCAGCTTAGGAGGCAGGGCCAATCAGCCCCAGCATTTT

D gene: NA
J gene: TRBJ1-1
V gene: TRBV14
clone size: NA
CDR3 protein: CASSHLLGTISDWEAFF
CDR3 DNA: TGTGCCAGCAGCCACCTCTTAGGGACTATCTCTGACTGGGAAGCTTTCTTT

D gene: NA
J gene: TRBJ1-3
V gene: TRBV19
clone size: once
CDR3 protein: CASSSTGDSGNTIYF
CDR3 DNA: TGTGCCAGTAGTAGCACCGGAGACTCTGGAAACACCATATATTTT

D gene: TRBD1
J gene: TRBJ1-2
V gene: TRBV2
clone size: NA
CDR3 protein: CASSNKRTGAGYTF
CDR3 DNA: TGTGCCAGCAGTAACAAGAGGACAGGGGCTGGCTACACCTTC

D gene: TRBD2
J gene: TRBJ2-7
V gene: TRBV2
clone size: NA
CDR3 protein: CASELAGATYEQYF
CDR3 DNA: TGTGCCAGCGAACTAGCGGGGGCGACCTACGAGCAGTACTTC

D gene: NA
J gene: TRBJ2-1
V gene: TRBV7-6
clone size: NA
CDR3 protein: CASSLDIPGRELNEQFF
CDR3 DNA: TGTGCCAGCAGCTTAGATATTCCGGGCCGGGAGCTGAACGAGCAGTTCTTC

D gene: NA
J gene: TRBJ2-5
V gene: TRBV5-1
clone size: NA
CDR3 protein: CASSLGSMNGETQYF
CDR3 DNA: TGCGCCAGCAGCTTGGGTAGTATGAACGGGGAGACCCAGTACTTC

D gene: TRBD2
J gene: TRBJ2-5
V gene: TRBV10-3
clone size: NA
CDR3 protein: CAIGTSGREETQYF
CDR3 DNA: TGTGCCATCGGTACTAGCGGGAGAGAAGAGACCCAGTACTTC

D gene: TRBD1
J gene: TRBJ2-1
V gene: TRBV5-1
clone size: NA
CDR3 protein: CASSKDVGQGAYEQFF
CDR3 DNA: TGCGCCAGCAGCAAGGATGTGGGACAGGGGGCGTATGAGCAGTTCTTC

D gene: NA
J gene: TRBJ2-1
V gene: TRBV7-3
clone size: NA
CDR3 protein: CASSLSGASYNEQFF
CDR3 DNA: TGTGCCAGCAGCTTAAGCGGGGCCTCCTACAATGAGCAGTTCTTC

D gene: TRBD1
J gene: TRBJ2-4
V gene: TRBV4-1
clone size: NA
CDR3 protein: CASSQVTGENIQYF
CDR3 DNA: TGCGCCAGCAGCCAAGTTACAGGGGAAAACATTCAGTACTTC

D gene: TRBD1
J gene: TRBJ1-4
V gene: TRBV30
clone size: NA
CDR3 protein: CAWSGDRANEKLFF
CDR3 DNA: TGTGCCTGGAGTGGAGACAGGGCCAATGAAAAACTGTTTTTT

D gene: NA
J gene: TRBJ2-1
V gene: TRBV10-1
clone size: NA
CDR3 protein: CASSEGLSVDNEQFF
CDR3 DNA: TGCGCCAGCAGTGAGGGGCTTTCGGTGGACAATGAGCAGTTCTTC

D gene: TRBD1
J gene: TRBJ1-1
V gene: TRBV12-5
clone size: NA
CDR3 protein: CASETGEVTEAFF
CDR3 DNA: TGTGCTAGTGAGACAGGGGAGGTCACTGAAGCTTTCTTT

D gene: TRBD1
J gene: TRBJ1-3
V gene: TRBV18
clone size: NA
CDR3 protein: CASSPPSTGSSGNTIYF
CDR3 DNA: TGTGCCAGCTCACCTCCATCGACAGGGTCCTCTGGAAACACCATATATTTT

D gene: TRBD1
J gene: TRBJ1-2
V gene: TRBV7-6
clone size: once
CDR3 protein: CASSLGTGQGAPYYGYTF
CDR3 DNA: TGTGCCAGCAGCTTAGGGACGGGGCAGGGGGCCCCCTACTATGGCTACACCTTC

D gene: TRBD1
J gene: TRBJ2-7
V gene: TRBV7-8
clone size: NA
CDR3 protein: CASSLGGTGRASEQYF
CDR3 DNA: TGTGCCAGCAGCTTGGGAGGGACAGGGAGAGCGAGCGAGCAGTACTTC

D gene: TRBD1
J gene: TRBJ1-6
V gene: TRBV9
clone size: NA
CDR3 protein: CASSTGGDTGDSPLHF
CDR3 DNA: TGTGCCAGCAGCACAGGGGGGGACACGGGTGATTCACCCCTCCACTTT

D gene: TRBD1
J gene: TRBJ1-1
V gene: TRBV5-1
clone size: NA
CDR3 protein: CASSFFGTGETEAFF
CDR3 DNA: TGCGCCAGCAGCTTTTTCGGGACAGGGGAGACTGAAGCTTTCTTT

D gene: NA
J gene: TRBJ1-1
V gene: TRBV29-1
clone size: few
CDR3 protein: CSVDGGTEAFF
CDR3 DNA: TGCAGCGTTGACGGGGGTACTGAAGCTTTCTTT

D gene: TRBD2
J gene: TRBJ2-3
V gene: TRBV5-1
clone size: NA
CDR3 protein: CASRGRTREADTQYF
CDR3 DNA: TGCGCCAGCAGGGGGCGGACTCGGGAGGCAGATACGCAGTATTTT

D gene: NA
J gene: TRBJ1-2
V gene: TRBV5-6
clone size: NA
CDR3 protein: CASSVAGTTAYGYTF
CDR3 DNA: TGTGCCAGCAGCGTAGCCGGGACAACGGCCTATGGCTACACCTTC

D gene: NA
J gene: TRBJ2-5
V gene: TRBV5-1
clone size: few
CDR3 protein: CASSGGRGETQYF
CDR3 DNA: TGCGCCAGCAGCGGGGGCCGGGGAGAGACCCAGTACTTC

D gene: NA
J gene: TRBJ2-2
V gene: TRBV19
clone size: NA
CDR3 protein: CASGGPTGRNTGELFF
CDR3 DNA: TGTGCCAGTGGAGGGCCCACTGGGCGGAACACCGGGGAGCTGTTTTTT

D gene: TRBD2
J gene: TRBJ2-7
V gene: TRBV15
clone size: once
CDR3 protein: CATSRGQIAGLYEQYF
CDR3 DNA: TGTGCCACCAGCAGAGGTCAGATAGCGGGTCTGTACGAGCAGTACTTC

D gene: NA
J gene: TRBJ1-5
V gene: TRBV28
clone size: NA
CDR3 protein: CASSSPTDQPQHF
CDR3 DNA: TGTGCCAGCAGTTCTCCGACAGATCAGCCCCAGCATTTT

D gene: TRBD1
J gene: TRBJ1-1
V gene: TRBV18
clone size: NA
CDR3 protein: CASSPGQGHLNTEAFF
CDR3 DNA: TGTGCCAGCTCACCGGGACAGGGGCATCTGAACACTGAAGCTTTCTTT

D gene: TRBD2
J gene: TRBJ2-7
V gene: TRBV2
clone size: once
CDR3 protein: CASRPSGSREQYF
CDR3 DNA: TGTGCCAGCAGGCCTAGCGGGAGCCGCGAGCAGTACTTC

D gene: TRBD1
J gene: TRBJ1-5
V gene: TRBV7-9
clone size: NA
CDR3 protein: CASSKTGGGNQPQHF
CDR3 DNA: TGTGCCAGCAGCAAGACAGGGGGCGGCAATCAGCCCCAGCATTTT

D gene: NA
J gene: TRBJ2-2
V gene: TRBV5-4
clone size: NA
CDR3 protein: CASSLKRERDTGELFF
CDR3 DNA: TGTGCCAGCAGCTTGAAACGGGAGCGGGACACCGGGGAGCTGTTTTTT

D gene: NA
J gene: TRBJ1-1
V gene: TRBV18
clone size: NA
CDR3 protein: CASSPSGLNTEAFF
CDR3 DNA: TGTGCCAGCTCACCCAGCGGGTTGAACACTGAAGCTTTCTTT

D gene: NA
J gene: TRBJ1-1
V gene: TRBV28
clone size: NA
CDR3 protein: CASSLVLGNTEAFF
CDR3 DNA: TGTGCCAGCAGCCTGGTCCTAGGGAACACTGAAGCTTTCTTT

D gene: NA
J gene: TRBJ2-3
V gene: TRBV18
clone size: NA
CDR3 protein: CASSQVRGALDTQYF
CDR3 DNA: TGTGCCAGCTCACAAGTCAGGGGTGCCTTGGATACGCAGTATTTT

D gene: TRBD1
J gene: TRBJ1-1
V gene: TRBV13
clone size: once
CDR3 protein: CASSTRGTGLEAFF
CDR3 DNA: TGTGCCAGCAGCACCCGTGGGACAGGGCTCGAAGCTTTCTTT

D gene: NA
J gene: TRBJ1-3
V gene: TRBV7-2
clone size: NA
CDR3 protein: CASSLDTPGILSSGNTIYF
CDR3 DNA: TGTGCCAGCAGCTTAGATACTCCAGGGATATTGAGCTCTGGAAACACCATATATTTT

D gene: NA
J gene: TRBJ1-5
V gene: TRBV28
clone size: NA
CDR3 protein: CASSPGGGNQPQHF
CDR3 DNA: TGTGCCAGCAGCCCAGGAGGGGGCAATCAGCCCCAGCATTTT

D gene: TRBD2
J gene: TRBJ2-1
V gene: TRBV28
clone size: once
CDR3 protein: CASSPGLAGEGVYEQFF
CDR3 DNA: TGTGCCAGCAGCCCTGGACTAGCGGGAGAAGGGGTCTATGAGCAGTTCTTC

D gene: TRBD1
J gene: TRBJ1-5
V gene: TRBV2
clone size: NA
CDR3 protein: CASTDQTGIHQPQHF
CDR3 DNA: TGTGCCAGCACGGATCAGACAGGGATTCATCAGCCCCAGCATTTT

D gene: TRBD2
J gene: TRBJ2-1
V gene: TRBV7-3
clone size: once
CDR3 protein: CASSLGLAGAQVNYEQFF
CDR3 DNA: TGTGCCAGCAGCCTTGGACTAGCGGGAGCCCAGGTGAACTATGAGCAGTTCTTC

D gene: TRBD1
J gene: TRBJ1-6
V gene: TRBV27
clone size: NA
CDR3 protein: CASRTGDSSYNSPLHF
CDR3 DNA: TGTGCCAGCAGAACAGGGGACTCCTCCTATAATTCACCCCTCCACTTT

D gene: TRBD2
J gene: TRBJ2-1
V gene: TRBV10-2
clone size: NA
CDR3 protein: CASSEWLAGYNEQFF
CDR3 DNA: TGCGCCAGCAGTGAATGGCTAGCGGGCTACAATGAGCAGTTCTTC

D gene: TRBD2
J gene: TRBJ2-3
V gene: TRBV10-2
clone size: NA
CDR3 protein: CASSEPGTSGRKTDTQYF
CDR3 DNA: TGCGCCAGCAGTGAGCCGGGGACTAGCGGGAGGAAGACAGATACGCAGTATTTT

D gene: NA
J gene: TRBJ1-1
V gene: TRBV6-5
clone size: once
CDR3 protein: CASSPRDRPPSDAFF
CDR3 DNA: TGTGCCAGCAGCCCCCGGGATAGACCACCGTCTGATGCTTTCTTT

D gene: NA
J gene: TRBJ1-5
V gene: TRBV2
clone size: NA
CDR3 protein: CASIQQPNQPQHF
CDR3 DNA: TGTGCCAGCATTCAACAGCCGAATCAGCCCCAGCATTTT

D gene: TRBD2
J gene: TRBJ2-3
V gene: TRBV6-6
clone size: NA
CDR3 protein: CASSPRSGKGTDTQYF
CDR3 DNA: TGTGCCAGCAGTCCTCGTAGCGGGAAAGGGACAGATACGCAGTATTTT

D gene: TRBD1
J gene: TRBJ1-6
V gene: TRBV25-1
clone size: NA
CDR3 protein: CASSELRGGGSPLHF
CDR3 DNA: TGTGCCAGCAGTGAATTGAGAGGGGGCGGTTCACCCCTCCACTTT

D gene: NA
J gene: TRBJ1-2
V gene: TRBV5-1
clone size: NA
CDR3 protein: CASSLVSRRRVSIYGYTF
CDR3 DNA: TGCGCCAGCAGCTTGGTTTCAAGGCGGCGGGTCAGCATCTATGGCTACACCTTC

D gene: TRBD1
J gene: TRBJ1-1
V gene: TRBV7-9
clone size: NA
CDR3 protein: CASSSPNRGIANTEAFF
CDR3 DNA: TGTGCCAGCAGCTCCCCAAACAGGGGGATCGCAAACACTGAAGCTTTCTTT

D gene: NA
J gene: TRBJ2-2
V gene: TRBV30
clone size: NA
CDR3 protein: CAWKRRHLQRIGELFF
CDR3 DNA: TGTGCCTGGAAACGACGCCATCTACAGCGGATCGGGGAGCTGTTTTTT

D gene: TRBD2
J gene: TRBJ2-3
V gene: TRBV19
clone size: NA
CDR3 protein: CASSPAGGTDTQYF
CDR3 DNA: TGTGCCAGTAGCCCCGCGGGGGGCACAGATACGCAGTATTTT

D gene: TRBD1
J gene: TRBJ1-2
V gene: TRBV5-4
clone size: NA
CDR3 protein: CASSSSGQGNYGYTF
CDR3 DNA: TGTGCCAGCAGCTCATCCGGACAGGGTAACTATGGCTACACCTTC